This T cell receptor (beta chain) came from a study of T cells in Graves' hyperthyroidism and ophthalmopathy (dated by TCRdb to between 2017 and 2020). Study-wide context: Peripheral blood samples were taken at initial diagnosis, before any treatment was given. A discovery cohort of about a hundred patients, approximately 45 with Graves' ophthalmopathy and 57 with stable Graves' hyperthyroidism, was used to find distinguishing TCR V-J signatures. Whether ophthalmopathy could be predicted prospectively was tested in an independent validation cohort made up of under 20 hyperthyroidism patients plus 17 patients who later progressed to ophthalmopathy. The 100 or so discovery patients were randomly split 7:3 into training and test sets. The study also compared thyroid tissue and blood T-cell repertoires from five or six Graves' hyperthyroidism patients. Following sampling, methimazole starting at 30 mg daily was given to hyperthyroidism patients, and high-dose intravenous methylprednisolone was given to ophthalmopathy patients. The paper describes TCR Vbeta CDR3 sequencing of roughly 130 peripheral blood samples, made up of roughly 40 ophthalmopathy patients, roughly 80 hyperthyroidism patients and 17 progressor patients.

Ophthalmopathy patients had moderately to severely active disease, Clinical Activity Score of at least 3, NOSPECS grade of at least 4, and duration under 3 months. The study excluded patients with uncontrolled infections, other autoimmune diseases, pregnancy or lactation. Diagnoses were established on the basis of clinical symptoms, serum thyroxine and TRAb, thyroid ultrasound, and orbital computed tomography. Ficoll-Paque density gradient centrifugation was used to isolate PBMCs from 9.5 to 10 ml of fresh peripheral blood. Trizol reagent was used to extract total RNA, and RNA quality was then checked on an Agilent 2100 Bioanalyzer. The TCR beta CDR3 regions were amplified from RNA transcripts. A first-round RT-PCR of the TCR CDR3 used the HTBI primer set with the Qiagen OneStep RT-PCR kit. A second multiplex PCR round built the libraries, followed by size selection and purification. Sequencing of the libraries was done on an Illumina HiSeq2000 using paired-end 100 bp reads. In the source study's methods: Raw data were processed with SOAPnuke, discarding reads with adapters, uncalled bases, mean Phred below 15, or no exact constant-primer or identifier match. COPE v1.2.5 was used to merge high-quality paired reads, and clonotypes were defined as unique nucleotide sequences. Clonotypes were aligned to IMGT TRBV, TRBD and TRBJ reference segments using MiTCR v1.1. The analysis was restricted to V-J combinations with a frequency above 0.0001, which together covered roughly 99% of the repertoires. A TCS score was defined as the ratio between F50 (clonal expansion) and ExV (chaos), using BLOSUM62-based TCRdist between CDR3 peptides within each V-J. Welch's t-statistics and random forest reduced several hundred V-J features to 13, which were used in a naive Bayes classifier (R e1071). In-frame beta chains were kept once TCRdb had trimmed the public reads at Q25 with fastp and called clones with MiXCR. Identical CDR3 proteins give one entry, which carries the most common genes and DNA. The V and J calls come from TCRdb's annotation, not from the publication. In this sample the table shows some 300,000 distinct CDR3 sequences, 15% to 20% of which occur a single time. The top ten clonotypes cover about two fifths of the sample.

What the research found in general, with its limitations: Most expanded thyroid clonotypes (frequency above 0.001) were also detected in blood, suggesting blood repertoires may reflect thyroid immune responses. Sample size was not statistically predetermined, and investigators were not blinded to group allocation. Ophthalmopathy was separated from stable hyperthyroidism by a 13 V-J signature model, with approximately 89% sensitivity and approximately 84% specificity obtained in cross-validation and 80%/75% obtained in testing. In validation, the model predicted progression to ophthalmopathy a median of about 5.9 months before onset, with 65% to 71% sensitivity and just under 75% specificity.

This clonotype was counted at least ten times. The antigen it recognizes is unknown. Base-call qualities are not available, and no considerably larger clone is one nucleotide away. Source material: blood. This clonotype was sampled from a man in his fifties with Graves' ophthalmopathy.

The DNA is TGTGCCAGCACGGGCGGGATAGGAGGCGAGCAGTACTTC. Translated, this is CASTGGIGGEQYF. The chain joins TRBV7-9 to TRBJ2-7, and the D gene may be TRBD2, 6 bases matching. The CDR3 runs 13 amino acids, cysteine and phenylalanine included. Of all the DNA, just the CDR3 is kept, 39 bases in frame from base 1. Per the germline V gene (reference sequence), SEHNR is the CDR1 and FQNEAQ is the CDR2. The V and J ends are trimmed by 7 bases and 6 bases, leaving 16 bases between them.